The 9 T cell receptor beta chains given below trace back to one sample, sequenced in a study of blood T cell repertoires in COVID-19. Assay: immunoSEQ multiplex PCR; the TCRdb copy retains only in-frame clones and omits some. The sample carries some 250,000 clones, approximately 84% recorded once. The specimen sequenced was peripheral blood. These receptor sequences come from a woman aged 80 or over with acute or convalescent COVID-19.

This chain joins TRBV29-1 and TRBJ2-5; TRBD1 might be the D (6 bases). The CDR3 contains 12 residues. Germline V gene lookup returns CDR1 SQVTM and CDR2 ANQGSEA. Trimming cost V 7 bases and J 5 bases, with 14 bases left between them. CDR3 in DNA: TGCAGCGGGGGACAAGAGCGGGAGACCCAGTACTTC. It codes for CSGGQERETQYF.

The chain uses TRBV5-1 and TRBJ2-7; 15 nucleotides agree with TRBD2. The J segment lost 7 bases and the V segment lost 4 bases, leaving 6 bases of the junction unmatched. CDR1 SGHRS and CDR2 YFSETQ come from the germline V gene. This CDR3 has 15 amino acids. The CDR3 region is CASSNRTSGGVEQYF. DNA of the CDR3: TGCGCCAGCAGCAATCGGACTAGCGGGGGGGTTGAGCAGTACTTC.

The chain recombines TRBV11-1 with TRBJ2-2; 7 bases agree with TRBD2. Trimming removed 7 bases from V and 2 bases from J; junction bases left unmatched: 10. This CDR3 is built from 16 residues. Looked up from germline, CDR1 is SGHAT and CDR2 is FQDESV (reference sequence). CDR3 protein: CASKDYLAGNTGELFF. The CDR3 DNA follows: TGTGCCAGCAAGGATTATTTAGCGGGTAACACCGGGGAGCTGTTTTTT. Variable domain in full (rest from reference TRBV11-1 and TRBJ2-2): EAEVAQSPRYKITEKSQAVAFWCDPISGHATLYWYRQILGQGPELLVQFQDESVVDDSQLPKDRFSAERLKGVDSTLKIQPAELGDSAMYLCASKDYLAGNTGELFFGEGSRLTVL.

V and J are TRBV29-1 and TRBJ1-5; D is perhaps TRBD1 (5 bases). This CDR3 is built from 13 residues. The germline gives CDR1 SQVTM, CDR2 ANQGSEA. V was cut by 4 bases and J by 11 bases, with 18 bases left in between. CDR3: CSVVAGTGRAQHF. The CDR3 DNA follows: TGCAGCGTTGTGGCCGGGACCGGGAGAGCCCAGCATTTT.

CDR3 region: CASSKGQRNTEAFF. The CDR3 DNA sequence: TGTGCCAGCAGCAAGGGACAGAGAAACACTGAAGCTTTCTTT. The chain employs TRBV5-6 and TRBJ1-1; 7 bases fit TRBD1. This CDR3 comprises 14 residues. Losses at the gene ends were 4 bases for V and 2 bases for J; bases not matched to a gene: 5. Germline CDR1 SGHDT, CDR2 YYEEEE.

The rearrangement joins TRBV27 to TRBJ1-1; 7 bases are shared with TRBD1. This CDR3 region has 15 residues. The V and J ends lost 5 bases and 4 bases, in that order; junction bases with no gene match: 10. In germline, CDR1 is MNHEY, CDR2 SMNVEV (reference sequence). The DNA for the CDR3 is TGTGCCAGCAGTCGAAGTGGGACAGTGACCACTGAAGCTTTCTTT. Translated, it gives CASSRSGTVTTEAFF.

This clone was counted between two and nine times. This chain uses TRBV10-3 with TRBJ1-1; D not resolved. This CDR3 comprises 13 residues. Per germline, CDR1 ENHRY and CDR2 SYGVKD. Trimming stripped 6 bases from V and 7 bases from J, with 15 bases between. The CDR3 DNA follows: TGTGCCATCAGATCGGGAGAACAGCTTGAAGCTTTCTTT. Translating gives CAIRSGEQLEAFF.

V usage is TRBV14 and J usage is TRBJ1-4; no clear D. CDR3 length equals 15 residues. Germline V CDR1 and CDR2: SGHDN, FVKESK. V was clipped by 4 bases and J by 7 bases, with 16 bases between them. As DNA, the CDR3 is TGTGCCAGCAGCCTTCAAAGAGGGCGAGGTGAAAAACTGTTTTTT. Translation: CASSLQRGRGEKLFF.

As DNA, the CDR3 is TGTGCCAGCAGCCAGATTCTGGGACAGGGTGAGCGTCAGCCCCAGCATTTT. Amino acid sequence: CASSQILGQGERQPQHF. The chain links TRBV14 to TRBJ1-5; TRBD1 matches at 9 bases. This CDR3 is built from 17 residues. Trimming at V came to 3 bases and at J to 6 bases, leaving 12 bases not matched to a gene. Germline CDR1 and CDR2: SGHDN and FVKESK. The whole variable domain, filled in from reference TRBV14 and TRBJ1-5, reads EAGVTQFPSHSVIEKGQTVTLRCDPISGHDNLYWYRRVMGKEIKFLLHFVKESKQDESGMPNNRFLAERTGGTYSTLKVQPAELEDSGVYFCASSQILGQGERQPQHFGDGTRLSIL.